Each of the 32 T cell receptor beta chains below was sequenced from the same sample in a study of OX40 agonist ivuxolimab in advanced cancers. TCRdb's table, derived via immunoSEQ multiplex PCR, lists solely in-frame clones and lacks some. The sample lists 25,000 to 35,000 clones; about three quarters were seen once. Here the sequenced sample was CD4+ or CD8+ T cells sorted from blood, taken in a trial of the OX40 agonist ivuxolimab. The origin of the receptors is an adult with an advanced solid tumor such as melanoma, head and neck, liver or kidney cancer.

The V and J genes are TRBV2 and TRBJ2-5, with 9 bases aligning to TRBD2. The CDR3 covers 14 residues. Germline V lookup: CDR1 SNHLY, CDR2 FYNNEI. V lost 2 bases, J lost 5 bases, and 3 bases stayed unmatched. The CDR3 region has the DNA TGTGCCAGCAGTGAACAGACTAGCGGCGAGACCCAGTACTTC. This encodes CASSEQTSGETQYF. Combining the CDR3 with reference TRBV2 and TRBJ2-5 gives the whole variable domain EPEVTQTPSHQVTQMGQEVILRCVPISNHLYFYWYRQILGQKVEFLVSFYNNEISEKSEIFDDQFSVERPDGSNFTLKIRSTKLEDSAMYFCASSEQTSGETQYFGPGTRLLVL.

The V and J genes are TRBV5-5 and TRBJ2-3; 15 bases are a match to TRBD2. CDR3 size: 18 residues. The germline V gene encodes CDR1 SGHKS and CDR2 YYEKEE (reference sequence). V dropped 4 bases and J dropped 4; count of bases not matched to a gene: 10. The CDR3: CASSRRTSGGARADTQYF. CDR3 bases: TGTGCCAGCAGCCGCAGGACTAGCGGGGGGGCTCGAGCAGATACGCAGTATTTT.

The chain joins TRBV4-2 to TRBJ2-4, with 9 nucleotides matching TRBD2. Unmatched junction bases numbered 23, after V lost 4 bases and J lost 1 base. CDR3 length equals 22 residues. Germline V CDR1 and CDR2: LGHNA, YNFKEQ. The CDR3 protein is CASSLGPTGGWRGGFAKNIQYF. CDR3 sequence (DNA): TGTGCCAGCAGCCTTGGACCTACAGGCGGGTGGCGGGGGGGCTTTGCCAAAAACATTCAGTACTTC.

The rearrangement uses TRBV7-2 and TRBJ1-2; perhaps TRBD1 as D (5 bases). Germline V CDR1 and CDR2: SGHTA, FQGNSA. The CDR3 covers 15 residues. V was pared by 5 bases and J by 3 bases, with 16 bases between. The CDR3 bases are TGTGCCAGCAGCGTACCGGGACGACTAGACTATGGCTACACCTTC. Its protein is CASSVPGRLDYGYTF.

The CDR3 coding sequence is TGTGCCAGCAGTTCTCCCACAGGGTCAGGGGAAAAACTGTTTTTT. This encodes CASSSPTGSGEKLFF. The chain has TRBV6-6 and TRBJ1-4; TRBD1 might be the D (6 bases). The CDR3 is 15 amino acids. V was clipped by 4 bases and J by 8 bases, with 17 bases between them. Germline V lookup: CDR1 MNHNY, CDR2 SVGAGI (reference sequence).

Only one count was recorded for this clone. The CDR3 here is CASSVGLGSRETQYF. Here the CDR3 DNA reads TGTGCCAGCAGCGTAGGGTTAGGCTCCAGGGAGACCCAGTACTTC. The chain is built from TRBV9 and TRBJ2-5, with D unclear. Trimming removed 0 bases at V and 5 bases at J, with 14 bases between. Germline values: CDR1 SGDLS, CDR2 YYNGEE. The CDR3 totals 15 residues.

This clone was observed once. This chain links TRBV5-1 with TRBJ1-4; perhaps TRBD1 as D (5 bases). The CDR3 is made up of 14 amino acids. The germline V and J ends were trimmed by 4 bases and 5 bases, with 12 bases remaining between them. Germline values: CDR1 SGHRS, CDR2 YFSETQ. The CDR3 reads CASSQGLGNEKLFF. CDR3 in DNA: TGCGCCAGCAGCCAGGGACTCGGGAATGAAAAACTGTTTTTT.

DNA for the CDR3: TGTGCCAGCACTCCAGGGGGAAGGGACTATGGCTACACCTTC. Translating it yields CASTPGGRDYGYTF. The chain has TRBV28 and TRBJ1-2; 7 positions agree with TRBD1. Germline CDR1 and CDR2: MDHEN and SYDVKM. The CDR3 spans 14 residues. V was pared by 7 bases and J by 3 bases, with 8 bases of the junction left unmatched.

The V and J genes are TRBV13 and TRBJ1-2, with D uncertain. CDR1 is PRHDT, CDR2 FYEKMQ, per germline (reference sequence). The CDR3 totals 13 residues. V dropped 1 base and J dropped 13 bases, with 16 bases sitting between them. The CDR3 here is CASSLAPPMASTF. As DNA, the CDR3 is TGTGCCAGCAGCTTAGCCCCCCCTATGGCTTCCACCTTC.

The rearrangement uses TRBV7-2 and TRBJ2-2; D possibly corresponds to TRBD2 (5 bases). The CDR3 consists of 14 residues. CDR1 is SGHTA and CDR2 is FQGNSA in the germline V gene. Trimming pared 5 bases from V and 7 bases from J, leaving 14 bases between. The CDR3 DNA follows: TGTGCCAGCAGCGTGGACTGGACGGTCGGGGAGCTGTTTTTT. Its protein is CASSVDWTVGELFF.

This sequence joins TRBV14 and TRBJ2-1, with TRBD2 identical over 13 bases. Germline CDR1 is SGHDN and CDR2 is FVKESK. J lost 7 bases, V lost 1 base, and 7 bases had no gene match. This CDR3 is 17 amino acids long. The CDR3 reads CASSQVMGLAGFNEQFF. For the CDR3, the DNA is TGTGCCAGCAGCCAAGTTATGGGACTAGCGGGGTTTAATGAGCAGTTCTTC.

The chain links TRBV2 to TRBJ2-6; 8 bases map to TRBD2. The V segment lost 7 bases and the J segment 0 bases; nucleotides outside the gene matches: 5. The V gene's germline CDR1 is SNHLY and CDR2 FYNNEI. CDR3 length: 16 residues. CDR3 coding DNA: TGTGCCAGCAACGCGGGGGGACTCTCTGGGGCCAACGTCCTGACTTTC. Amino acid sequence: CASNAGGLSGANVLTF.

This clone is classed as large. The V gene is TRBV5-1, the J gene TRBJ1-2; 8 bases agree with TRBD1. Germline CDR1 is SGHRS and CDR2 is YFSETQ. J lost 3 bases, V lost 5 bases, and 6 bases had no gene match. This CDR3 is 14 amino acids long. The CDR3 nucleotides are TGCGCCAGCAGGACGTTGACAGGGGACTATGGCTACACCTTC. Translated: CASRTLTGDYGYTF.

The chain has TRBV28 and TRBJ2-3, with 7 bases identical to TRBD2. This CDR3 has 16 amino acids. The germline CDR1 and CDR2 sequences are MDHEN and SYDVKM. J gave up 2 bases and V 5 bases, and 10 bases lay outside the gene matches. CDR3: CASSPWDGGSTDTQYF. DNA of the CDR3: TGTGCCAGCAGTCCCTGGGACGGGGGGTCCACAGATACGCAGTATTTT.

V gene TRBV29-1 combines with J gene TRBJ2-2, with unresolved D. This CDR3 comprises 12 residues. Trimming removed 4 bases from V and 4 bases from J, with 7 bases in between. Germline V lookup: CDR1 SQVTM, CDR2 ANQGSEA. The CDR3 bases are TGCAGCGTTGGGAAGGGCACCGGGGAGCTGTTTTTT. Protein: CSVGKGTGELFF.

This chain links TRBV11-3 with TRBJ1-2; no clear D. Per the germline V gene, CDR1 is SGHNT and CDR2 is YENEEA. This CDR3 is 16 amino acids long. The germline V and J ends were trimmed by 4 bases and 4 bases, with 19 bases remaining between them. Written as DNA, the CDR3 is TGTGCCAGCAGCTATGGTCATCTCGGAAAGACCTATGGCTACACCTTC. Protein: CASSYGHLGKTYGYTF.

The CDR3 loop reads CASRGASGYEQFF. CDR3 bases: TGTGCCAGCAGAGGCGCTAGTGGCTATGAGCAGTTCTTC. The chain combines TRBV28 with TRBJ2-1; no clear D. Per germline, CDR1 MDHEN and CDR2 SYDVKM. The CDR3 extends over 13 amino acids. Deletions cut 6 bases from V and 8 bases from J, with 14 bases between. The entire variable domain, with the rest obtained from reference TRBV28 and TRBJ2-1, is as follows: DVKVTQSSRYLVKRTGEKVFLECVQDMDHENMFWYRQDPGLGLRLIYFSYDVKMKEKGDIPEGYSVSREKKERFSLILESASTNQTSMYLCASRGASGYEQFFGPGTRLTVL.

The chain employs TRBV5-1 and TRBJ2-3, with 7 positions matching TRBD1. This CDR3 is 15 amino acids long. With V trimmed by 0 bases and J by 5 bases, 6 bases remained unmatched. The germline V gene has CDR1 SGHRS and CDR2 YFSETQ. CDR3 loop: CASSLGVGQRDTQYF. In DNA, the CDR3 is TGCGCCAGCAGCTTGGGGGTGGGACAGAGAGATACGCAGTATTTT.

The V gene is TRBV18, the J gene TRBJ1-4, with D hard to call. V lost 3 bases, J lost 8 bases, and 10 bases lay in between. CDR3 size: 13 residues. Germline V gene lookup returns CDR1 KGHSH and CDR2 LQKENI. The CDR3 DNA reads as TGTGCCAGCTCACCGAAGGCTAGAGAAAAACTGTTTTTT. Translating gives CASSPKAREKLFF.

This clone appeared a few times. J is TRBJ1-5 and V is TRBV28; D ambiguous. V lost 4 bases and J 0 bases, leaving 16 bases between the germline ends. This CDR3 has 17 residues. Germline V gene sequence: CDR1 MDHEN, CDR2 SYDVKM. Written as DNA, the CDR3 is TGTGCCAGCAGTTCCCCGAGTGATCCTAGTAGCAATCAGCCCCAGCATTTT. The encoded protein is CASSSPSDPSSNQPQHF.

The CDR3 nucleotides are TGCGCCAGCAGCCAATTCACAGTTAATGAAAAACTGTTTTTT. Translated: CASSQFTVNEKLFF. This rearrangement joins TRBV4-1 to TRBJ1-4; D remains ambiguous. The CDR3 totals 14 residues. Germline loops: CDR1 MGHRA, CDR2 YSYEKL. Trimming took off 2 bases at V and 4 bases at J, with 8 bases between the two ends.

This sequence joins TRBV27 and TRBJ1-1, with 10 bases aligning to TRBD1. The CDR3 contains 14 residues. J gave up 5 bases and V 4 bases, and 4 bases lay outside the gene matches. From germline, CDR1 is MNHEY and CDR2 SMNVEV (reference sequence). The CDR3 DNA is TGTGCCAGCAGTTGGGGACAGGGGAGGACTGAAGCTTTCTTT. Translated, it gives CASSWGQGRTEAFF.

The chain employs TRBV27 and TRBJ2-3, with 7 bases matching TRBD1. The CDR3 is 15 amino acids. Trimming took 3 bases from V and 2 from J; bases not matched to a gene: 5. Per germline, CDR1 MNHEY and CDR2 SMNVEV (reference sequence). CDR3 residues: CASSLQDRTTDTQYF. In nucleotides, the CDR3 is TGTGCCAGCAGTTTGCAGGACAGGACCACAGATACGCAGTATTTT.

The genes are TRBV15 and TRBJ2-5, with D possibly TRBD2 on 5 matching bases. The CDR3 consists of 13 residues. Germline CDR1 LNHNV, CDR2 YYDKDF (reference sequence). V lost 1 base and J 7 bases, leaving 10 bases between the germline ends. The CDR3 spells CATSRGDGVTQYF. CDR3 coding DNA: TGTGCCACCAGCAGAGGCGACGGGGTGACCCAGTACTTC. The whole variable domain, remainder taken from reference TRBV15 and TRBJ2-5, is DAMVIQNPRYQVTQFGKPVTLSCSQTLNHNVMYWYQQKSSQAPKLLFHYYDKDFNNEADTPDNFQSRRPNTSFCFLDIRSPGLGDTAMYLCATSRGDGVTQYFGPGTRLLVL.

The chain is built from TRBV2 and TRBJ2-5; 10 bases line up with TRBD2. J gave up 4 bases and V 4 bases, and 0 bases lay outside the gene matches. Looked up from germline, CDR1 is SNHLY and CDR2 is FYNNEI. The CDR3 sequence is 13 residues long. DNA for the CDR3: TGTGCCAGCAGTGGACTAGCGGGAGAGACCCAGTACTTC. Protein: CASSGLAGETQYF.

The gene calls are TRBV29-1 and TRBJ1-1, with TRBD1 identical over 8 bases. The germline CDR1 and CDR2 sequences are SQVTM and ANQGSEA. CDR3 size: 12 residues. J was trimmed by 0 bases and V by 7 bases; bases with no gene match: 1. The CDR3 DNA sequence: TGCAGCGGACAGGGGATGAACACTGAAGCTTTCTTT. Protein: CSGQGMNTEAFF.

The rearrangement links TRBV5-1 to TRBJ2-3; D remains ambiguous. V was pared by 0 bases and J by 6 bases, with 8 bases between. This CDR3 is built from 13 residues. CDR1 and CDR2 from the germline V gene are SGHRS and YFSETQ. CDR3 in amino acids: CASSLEGWDTQYF. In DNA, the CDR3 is TGCGCCAGCAGCTTGGAGGGTTGGGATACGCAGTATTTT.

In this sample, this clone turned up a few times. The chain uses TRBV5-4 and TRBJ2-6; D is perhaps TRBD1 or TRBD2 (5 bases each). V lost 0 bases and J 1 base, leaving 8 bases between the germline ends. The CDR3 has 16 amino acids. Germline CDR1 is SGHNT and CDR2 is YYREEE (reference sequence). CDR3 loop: CASSLVGGSGANVLTF. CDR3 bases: TGTGCCAGCAGCTTGGTTGGGGGTTCTGGGGCCAACGTCCTGACTTTC.

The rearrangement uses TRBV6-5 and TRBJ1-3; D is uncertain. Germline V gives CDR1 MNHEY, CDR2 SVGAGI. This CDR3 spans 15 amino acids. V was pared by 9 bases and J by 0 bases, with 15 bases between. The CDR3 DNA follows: TGTGCCAGTAGAGAGAGGGCTTTCTCTGGAAACACCATATATTTT. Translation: CASRERAFSGNTIYF.

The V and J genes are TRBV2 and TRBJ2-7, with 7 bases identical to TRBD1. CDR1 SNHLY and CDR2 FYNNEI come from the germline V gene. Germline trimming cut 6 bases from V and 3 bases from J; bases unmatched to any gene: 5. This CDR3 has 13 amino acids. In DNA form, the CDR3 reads TGTGCCAGCAGGCCAGGGGGTTACTACGAGCAGTACTTC. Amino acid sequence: CASRPGGYYEQYF.

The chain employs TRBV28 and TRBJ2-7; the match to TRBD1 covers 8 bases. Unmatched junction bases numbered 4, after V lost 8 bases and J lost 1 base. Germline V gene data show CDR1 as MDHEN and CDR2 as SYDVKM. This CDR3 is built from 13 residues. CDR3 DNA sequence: TGTGCCAGCTGGGACAGGTTTTCCTACGAGCAGTACTTC. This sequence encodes CASWDRFSYEQYF.

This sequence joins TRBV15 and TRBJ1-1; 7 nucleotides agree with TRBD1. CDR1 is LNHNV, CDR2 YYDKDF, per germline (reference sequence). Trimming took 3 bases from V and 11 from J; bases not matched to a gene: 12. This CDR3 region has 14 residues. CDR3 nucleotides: TGTGCCACCAGCAGGGCCGGGAACAGGGGTTACGCTTTCTTT. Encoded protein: CATSRAGNRGYAFF.